These 7 T cell receptor beta chains were sequenced from one sample in a study of response to subunit inactivated influenza vaccine. TCRdb reprocessed the RT-PCR reads with MiXCR, giving one entry per CDR3 protein. The table has 200,000 to 300,000 distinct CDR3 sequences, 9.5% to 15% seen once; the top ten hold about 7.8%. The specimen was non-naive T cells sorted from PBMCs, collected 14 days before vaccination. The origin of the receptors is a middle-aged man who received an inactivated influenza vaccine.

This clonotype showed up many times. The gene calls are TRBV7-2 and TRBJ2-2; D possibly corresponds to TRBD2 (6 bases). The germline V gene has CDR1 SGHTA and CDR2 FQGNSA. The CDR3 contains 13 residues. V lost 5 bases, J lost 8 bases, and 12 bases lay in between. CDR3: CASSPRTKGELFF. The CDR3 DNA reads as TGTGCCAGCAGCCCCAGGACTAAGGGGGAGCTGTTTTTT.

A word on this clonotype: A much more abundant neighbour one base away suggests this may be a read error. This chain joins TRBV5-5 and TRBJ2-7, with a tentative D call TRBD1 (6 bases). V was cut by 0 bases and J by 7 bases, with 17 bases left in between. CDR1 and CDR2 from the germline V gene are SGHKS and YYEKEE (reference sequence). The CDR3 has 15 residues. In DNA, the CDR3 is TGTGCCAGCAGCTTGGTCGCAAGGCCCACAGGGGAGCAGTACTTC. It is translated as CASSLVARPTGEQYF.

CDR3: CASSSRGRTEAFF. Written as DNA, the CDR3 is TGTGCCAGCAGCTCCCGAGGGAGGACTGAAGCTTTCTTT. The rearrangement uses TRBV7-2 and TRBJ1-1; D gene unclear. V was clipped by 4 bases and J by 5 bases, with 11 bases between them. This CDR3 spans 13 amino acids. Germline CDR1 and CDR2: SGHTA and FQGNSA.

This clonotype has just a few counts. This sequence joins TRBV6-6 and TRBJ1-2; D might be TRBD1 (5 bases). The V end lost 6 bases, the J end lost 4 bases, and 12 bases lay between the germline ends. CDR3 length: 13 residues. Germline V gene lookup returns CDR1 MNHNY and CDR2 SVGAGI (reference sequence). The CDR3 loop reads CASRGEGAYGYTF. DNA of the CDR3: TGTGCCAGCAGGGGGGAGGGTGCCTATGGCTACACCTTC.

The sample holds a few counts of this clonotype. This chain uses TRBV20-1 with TRBJ2-1; D tentatively fits TRBD1 or TRBD2 (5 bases each). This CDR3 region has 17 residues. Germline V gene sequence: CDR1 DFQATT, CDR2 SNEGSKA (reference sequence). The V end was cut by 3 bases, the J end by 0 bases, with 18 bases between. CDR3 region: CSASLHGAVSSYNEQFF. CDR3 sequence (DNA): TGCAGTGCTAGCCTCCACGGGGCGGTTTCCTCCTACAATGAGCAGTTCTTC.

In regard to this clonotype: Relative to the germline gene, one junction end is altered; a read error may explain this. V is TRBV20-1 and J is TRBJ2-3, with a tentative D call TRBD1 (6 bases). Germline lookup yields CDR1 DFQATT and CDR2 SNEGSKA (reference sequence). The CDR3 runs 14 residues. The CDR3 reads CSARKTGDTDTKYF. DNA for the CDR3: TGCAGTGCTAGGAAGACAGGAGACACAGATACGAAGTATTTT.

This clonotype was seen only a few times. The rearrangement joins TRBV7-3 to TRBJ2-1; D is unclear. The length of the CDR3 is 17 residues. Trimming stripped 1 base from V and 7 bases from J, with 20 bases between. Germline V gives CDR1 SGHTA, CDR2 FQGTGA. CDR3 sequence: CASSLSPSNPYGNEQFF. The CDR3 DNA is TGTGCCAGCAGCTTAAGTCCTTCGAACCCCTACGGGAATGAGCAGTTCTTC.